This passage covers 10 T cell receptor beta chains from one sample sequenced in a study of molecular identifiers for immune sequencing clone quantification. TCRdb passed the PCR reads through MiXCR, listing each CDR3 protein once. The sample has approximately 550,000 distinct CDR3 sequences, around 23% seen once. Material: naive CD8+ T cells from blood, with Jurkat cell RNA spiked in. As to subset: FACS-sorted CD8+CD4-CCR7+CD45RA+ naive T cells. The source of these receptors is a human donor in good health. Some libraries in this study had Jurkat cell RNA spiked in.

This clonotype came up many times. The CDR3 region has the DNA TGCAGTGCCCCGGAAAGCCACGAGCAGTACTTC. Protein sequence: CSAPESHEQYF. The gene calls are TRBV20-1 and TRBJ2-7; D unclear. Germline assignment: CDR1 DFQATT and CDR2 SNEGSKA (reference sequence). This CDR3 comprises 11 residues. The V gene lost 6 bases and the J gene lost 5 bases, with 11 bases spanning the gap.

There are a few counts of this clonotype. The final CDR3 position lacks the conserved phenylalanine or tryptophan, pointing to a likely read error. V usage is TRBV20-1 and J usage is TRBJ2-7; 15 bases are shared with TRBD2. This CDR3 comprises 17 residues. CDR1 and CDR2 (germline): DFQATT, SNEGSKA (reference sequence). Germline trimming cut 4 bases from V and 4 bases from J; bases unmatched to any gene: 11. This CDR3 is CSATPGLAGGLNYEQYI. CDR3 in DNA: TGCAGTGCTACCCCGGGACTAGCGGGGGGACTTAATTACGAGCAGTACATC.

This clonotype was detected ten times or more. The CDR3 region is CASSLVGGTEAFF. The CDR3 nucleotides read TGTGCCAGCAGCTTAGTTGGGGGGACCGAAGCTTTCTTT. The rearrangement uses TRBV11-2 and TRBJ1-1, with D possibly TRBD1 on 5 matching bases. The CDR3 covers 13 residues. Trimming stripped 1 base from V and 8 bases from J, with 11 bases between. The V gene's germline CDR1 is SGHAT and CDR2 FQNNGV.

This clonotype was seen more than once but under ten times. The chain carries TRBV6-5 and TRBJ2-5, with unresolved D. Germline V gives CDR1 MNHEY, CDR2 SVGAGI. Trimming pared 0 bases from V and 6 bases from J, leaving 8 bases between. The CDR3 is 13 residues long. The CDR3 DNA follows: TGTGCCAGCAGTTACTCTCTGATCCAGACCCAGTACTTC. Translated, it gives CASSYSLIQTQYF.

The genes are TRBV7-9 and TRBJ2-1; TRBD2 aligns across 7 bases. Germline loops: CDR1 SEHNR, CDR2 FQNEAQ (reference sequence). V lost 2 bases and J lost 5; bases outside the gene matches: 12. This CDR3 comprises 17 residues. Here the CDR3 DNA reads TGTGCCAGCAGCTTACCCCGTCGGGGGGAACCCCACAATGAGCAGTTCTTC. It codes for CASSLPRRGEPHNEQFF.

This clonotype was picked up many times. V and J are TRBV12-5 and TRBJ1-6; no clear D. V dropped 0 bases and J dropped 8 bases, with 11 bases sitting between them. The CDR3 runs 15 residues. Germline CDR1 is LGHNT and CDR2 is FRNRAP. CDR3 sequence (DNA): TGTGCTAGTGGTTTGGTTGAGGCGTATTATTCACCCCTCCACTTT. Translating it yields CASGLVEAYYSPLHF.

This clonotype was recorded at least ten times. V is TRBV7-9 and J is TRBJ2-7; TRBD1 is a possible D gene (6 bases). This CDR3 has 14 amino acids. With 5 bases removed from V and 2 bases from J, the gap between germline ends came to 13 bases. The germline gives CDR1 SEHNR, CDR2 FQNEAQ (reference sequence). This CDR3 reads CASSPTGDAYEQYF. The CDR3 DNA sequence: TGTGCCAGCAGCCCGACAGGTGACGCCTACGAGCAGTACTTC.

The chain joins TRBV6-5 to TRBJ2-7; TRBD1 might be the D (6 bases). The CDR3 contains 14 residues. Germline V lookup: CDR1 MNHEY, CDR2 SVGAGI. The ends were cut back, 4 bases at V and 2 bases at J, with 12 bases in the middle. The CDR3 bases are TGTGCCAGCAGTTCGGCAGGGGATCCCTACGAGCAGTACTTC. It codes for CASSSAGDPYEQYF.

This clonotype was recorded at least ten times. The chain links TRBV2 to TRBJ1-1, with D unclear. Germline lookup yields CDR1 SNHLY and CDR2 FYNNEI. The CDR3 has 11 amino acids. The V end was cut by 7 bases, the J end by 1 base, with 4 bases between. CDR3 in DNA: TGTGCCAGCATCAGGAACACTGAAGCTTTCTTT. It encodes CASIRNTEAFF.

The rearrangement links TRBV7-9 to TRBJ2-1, with 8 bases fitting TRBD1. The germline V gene encodes CDR1 SEHNR and CDR2 FQNEAQ (reference sequence). With V trimmed by 1 base and J by 6 bases, 5 bases remained unmatched. CDR3 length: 15 residues. The CDR3 loop reads CASSLGGQGANEQFF. Here the CDR3 DNA reads TGTGCCAGCAGCTTAGGAGGGCAGGGGGCCAATGAGCAGTTCTTC.